This TCR beta chain was recovered during a study of blood T cell repertoires in COVID-19 (dated by TCRdb to the early 2020s). For the wider study: Samples covering the acute and convalescent phases of COVID-19 were provided by collaborators in the United States, Italy and Spain. The material from the prospective study consisted of cDNA or gDNA derived from T cells, B-cell-depleted T cells, or PBMCs. The dataset comprised deeply sampled blood TCRbeta repertoires from subjects exposed to, actively infected with, or recovered from COVID-19. The repertoires were released in a freely available public database meant as a resource for research on the immune response to SARS-CoV-2. Samples came from the ongoing ImmuneRACE study (first 160 participants) plus 1,254 subjects from 6 global collaborators. Nearly every sample came with metadata listing a de-identified subject ID, COVID-19 status, age in years and sex. HLA class I and class II types, where available, came from metadata supplied by the sample provider rather than from assay-based typing.

Collaborating institutions collected whole blood in K2EDTA tubes following their own protocols. Collaborator samples were shipped for TCRbeta analysis as frozen whole blood, isolated PBMCs, or DNA extracted from either sample type. General conclusions and limits of the study: The quantity of clinical and demographic metadata differed by source and by participant and was supplied without curation.

TCRbeta CDR3 regions were amplified from genomic DNA using the immunoSEQ Assay, a bias-controlled multiplex PCR. As for the original processing: The number of nucleated cells in each sample was estimated by amplification of reference gene primers within the assay. Sequence reads were collapsed and filtered to measure the absolute abundance of every unique TCRbeta CDR3 rearrangement. Productive Simpson clonality was computed per sample as the square root of Simpson's diversity index over productive rearrangements. TCRdb limited this immuneACCESS table to in-frame rearrangements with V and J called. A share of clones is missing; checked studies link under half to unresolved V genes, and the rest is unexplained. D and trimming were read from the DNA, whereas the V and J calls and clone size are those reported in that table. The sample yields about 120,000 clones; around 89% were counted once. 15% to 20% of the sample belongs to the ten largest clones.

On this clone itself: No antigen is known for it. Per-base qualities were not stored, and no clone one base away is much larger.

This sequence was found in a human donor with acute or convalescent COVID-19. The donor label of this sample is uncertain. The sequencing sample was made of peripheral blood.

The CDR3 here reads CATSEAGQPTDTQYF. The bases read TGTGCCACCAGTGAAGCGGGACAACCCACAGATACGCAGTATTTT. The chain was built from TRBV24-1 and TRBJ2-3; the D gene is perhaps TRBD2, on 7 matching bases. The CDR3 contains 15 residues, cysteine and phenylalanine counted. Of all the DNA, just the CDR3 is kept, 45 bases in frame from base 1. Via the germline V gene, CDR1 is KGHDR and CDR2 SFDVKD. The V and J ends are trimmed by 4 bases and 2 bases, leaving 12 bases between them.